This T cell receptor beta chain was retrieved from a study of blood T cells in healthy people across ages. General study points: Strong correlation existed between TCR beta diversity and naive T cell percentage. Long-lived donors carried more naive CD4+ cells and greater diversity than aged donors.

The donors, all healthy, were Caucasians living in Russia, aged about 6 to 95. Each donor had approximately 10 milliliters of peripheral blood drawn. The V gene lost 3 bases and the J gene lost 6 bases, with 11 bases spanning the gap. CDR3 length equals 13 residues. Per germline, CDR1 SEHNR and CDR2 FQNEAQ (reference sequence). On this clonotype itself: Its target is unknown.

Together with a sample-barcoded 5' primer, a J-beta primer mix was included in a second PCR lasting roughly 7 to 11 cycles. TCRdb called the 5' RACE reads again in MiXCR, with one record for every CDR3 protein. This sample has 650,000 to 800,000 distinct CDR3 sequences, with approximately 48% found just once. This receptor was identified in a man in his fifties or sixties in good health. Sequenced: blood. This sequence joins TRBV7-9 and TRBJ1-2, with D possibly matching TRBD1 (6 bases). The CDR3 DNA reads TGTGCCAGCAGCTTCCAACAGGGACATGGCTACACCTTC. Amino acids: CASSFQQGHGYTF.